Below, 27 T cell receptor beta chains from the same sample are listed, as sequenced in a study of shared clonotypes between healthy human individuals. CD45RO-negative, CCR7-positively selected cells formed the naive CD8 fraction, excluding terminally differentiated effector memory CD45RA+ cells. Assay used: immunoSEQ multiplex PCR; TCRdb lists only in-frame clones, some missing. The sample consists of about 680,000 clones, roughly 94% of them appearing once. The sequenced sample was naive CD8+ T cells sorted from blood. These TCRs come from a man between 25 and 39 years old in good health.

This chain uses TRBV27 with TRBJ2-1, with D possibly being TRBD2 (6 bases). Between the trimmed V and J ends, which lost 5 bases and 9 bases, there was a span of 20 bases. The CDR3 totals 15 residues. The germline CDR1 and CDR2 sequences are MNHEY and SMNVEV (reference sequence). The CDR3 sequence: CASSIRPGRDSEQFF. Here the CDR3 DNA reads TGTGCCAGCAGTATTCGTCCGGGGCGGGATAGTGAGCAGTTCTTC.

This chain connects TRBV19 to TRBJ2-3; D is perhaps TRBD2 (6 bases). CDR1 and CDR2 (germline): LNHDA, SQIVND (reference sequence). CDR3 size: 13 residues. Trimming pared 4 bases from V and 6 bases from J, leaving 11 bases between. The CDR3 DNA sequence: TGTGCCAGTAGTACTCAAGCGGGCGATACGCAGTATTTT. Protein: CASSTQAGDTQYF. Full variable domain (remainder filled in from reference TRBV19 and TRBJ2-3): DGGITQSPKYLFRKEGQNVTLSCEQNLNHDAMYWYRQDPGQGLRLIYYSQIVNDFQKGDIAEGYSVSREKKESFPLTVTSAQKNPTAFYLCASSTQAGDTQYFGPGTRLTVL.

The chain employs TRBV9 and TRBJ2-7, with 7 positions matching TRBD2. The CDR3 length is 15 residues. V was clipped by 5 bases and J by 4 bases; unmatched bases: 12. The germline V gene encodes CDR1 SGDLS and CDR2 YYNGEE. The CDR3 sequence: CASSPKRGGDYEQYF. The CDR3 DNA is TGTGCCAGCAGTCCCAAGCGGGGAGGGGATTACGAGCAGTACTTC.

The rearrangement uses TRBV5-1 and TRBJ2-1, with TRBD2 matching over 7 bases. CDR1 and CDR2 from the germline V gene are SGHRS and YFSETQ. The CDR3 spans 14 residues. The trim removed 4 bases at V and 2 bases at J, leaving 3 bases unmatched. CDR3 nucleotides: TGCGCCAGCAGCCCTAGCGGAGCCTACAATGAGCAGTTCTTC. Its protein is CASSPSGAYNEQFF. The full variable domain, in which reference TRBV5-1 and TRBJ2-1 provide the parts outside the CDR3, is KAGVTQTPRYLIKTRGQQVTLSCSPISGHRSVSWYQQTPGQGLQFLFEYFSETQRNKGNFPGRFSGRQFSNSRSEMNVSTLELGDSALYLCASSPSGAYNEQFFGPGTRLTVL.

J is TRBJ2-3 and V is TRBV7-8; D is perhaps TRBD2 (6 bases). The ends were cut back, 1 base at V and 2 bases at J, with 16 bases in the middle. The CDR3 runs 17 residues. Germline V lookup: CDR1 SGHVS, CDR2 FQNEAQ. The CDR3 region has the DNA TGTGCCAGCAGCTTAGGTTGGACTATGGAGGACACAGATACGCAGTATTTT. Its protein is CASSLGWTMEDTDTQYF. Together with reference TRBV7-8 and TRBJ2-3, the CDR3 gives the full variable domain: GAGVSQSPRYKVAKRGQDVALRCDPISGHVSLFWYQQALGQGPEFLTYFQNEAQLDKSGLPSDRFFAERPEGSVSTLKIQRTQQEDSAVYLCASSLGWTMEDTDTQYFGPGTRLTVL.

Here the CDR3 reads CASSKGLAYEQYF. Written as DNA, the CDR3 is TGTGCCAGCAGCAAGGGACTAGCCTACGAGCAGTACTTC. The gene calls are TRBV5-5 and TRBJ2-7, with 8 bases matching TRBD2. J was trimmed by 2 bases and V by 4 bases; bases with no gene match: 2. CDR1 and CDR2 (germline): SGHKS, YYEKEE (reference sequence). The CDR3 sequence is 13 residues long.

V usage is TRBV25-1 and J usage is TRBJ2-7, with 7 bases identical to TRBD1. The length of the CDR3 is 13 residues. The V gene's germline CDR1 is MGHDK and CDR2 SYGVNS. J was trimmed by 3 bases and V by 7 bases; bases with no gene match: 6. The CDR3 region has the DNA TGTGCCAGCAAAGGAAGGGGGCACTACGAGCAGTACTTC. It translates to CASKGRGHYEQYF.

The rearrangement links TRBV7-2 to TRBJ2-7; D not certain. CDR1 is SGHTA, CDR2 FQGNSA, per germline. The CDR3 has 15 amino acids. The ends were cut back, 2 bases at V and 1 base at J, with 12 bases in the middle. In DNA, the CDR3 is TGTGCCAGCAGCTTATCGGTTAGGGCGTCCTACGAGCAGTACTTC. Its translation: CASSLSVRASYEQYF. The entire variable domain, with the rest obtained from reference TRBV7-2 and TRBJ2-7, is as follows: GAGVSQSPSNKVTEKGKDVELRCDPISGHTALYWYRQSLGQGLEFLIYFQGNSAPDKSGLPSDRFSAERTGGSVSTLTIQRTQQEDSAVYLCASSLSVRASYEQYFGPGTRLTVT.

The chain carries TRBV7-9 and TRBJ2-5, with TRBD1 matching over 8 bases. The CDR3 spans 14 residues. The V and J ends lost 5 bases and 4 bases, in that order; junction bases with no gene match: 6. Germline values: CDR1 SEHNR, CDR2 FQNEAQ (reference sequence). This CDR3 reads CASSAAGGGETQYF. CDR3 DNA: TGTGCCAGCAGCGCGGCAGGGGGCGGAGAGACCCAGTACTTC.

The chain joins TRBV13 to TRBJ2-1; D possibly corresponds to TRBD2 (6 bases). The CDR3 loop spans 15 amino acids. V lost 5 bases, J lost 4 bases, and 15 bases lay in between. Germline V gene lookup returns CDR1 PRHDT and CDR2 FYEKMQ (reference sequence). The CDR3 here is CASSPGLSLYNEQFF. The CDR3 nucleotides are TGTGCCAGCAGCCCGGGACTTTCCCTTTACAATGAGCAGTTCTTC.

The CDR3 region is CASSGGRGRSVTDTQYF. The CDR3 DNA reads TGTGCCAGCAGCGGGGGTAGGGGCAGATCGGTCACAGATACGCAGTATTTT. The chain joins TRBV7-6 to TRBJ2-3; D assignment may be TRBD1 or TRBD2 (5 bases each). The V gene lost 5 bases and the J gene lost 2 bases, with 20 bases spanning the gap. This CDR3 has 17 amino acids. Looked up from germline, CDR1 is SGHVS and CDR2 is FNYEAQ.

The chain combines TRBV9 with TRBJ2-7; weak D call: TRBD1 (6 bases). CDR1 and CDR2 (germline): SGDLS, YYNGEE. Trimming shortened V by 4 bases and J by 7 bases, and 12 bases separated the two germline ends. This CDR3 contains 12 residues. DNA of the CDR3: TGTGCCAGCAGCCTAACAGGGCTTGAGCAGTACTTC. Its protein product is CASSLTGLEQYF.

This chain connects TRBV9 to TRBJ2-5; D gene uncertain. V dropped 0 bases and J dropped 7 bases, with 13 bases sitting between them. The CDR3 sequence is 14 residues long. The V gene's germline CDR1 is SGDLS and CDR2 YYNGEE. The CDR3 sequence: CASSVGGATPTQYF. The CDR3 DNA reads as TGTGCCAGCAGCGTAGGAGGAGCGACCCCGACCCAGTACTTC.

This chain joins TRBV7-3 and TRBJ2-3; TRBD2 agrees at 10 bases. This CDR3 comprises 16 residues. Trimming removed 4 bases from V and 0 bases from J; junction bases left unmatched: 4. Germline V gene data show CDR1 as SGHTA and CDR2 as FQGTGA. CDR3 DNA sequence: TGTGCCAGCAGCTCTCTAGCGGGAGTGAGCACAGATACGCAGTATTTT. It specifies CASSSLAGVSTDTQYF. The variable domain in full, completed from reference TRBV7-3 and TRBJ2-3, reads GAGVSQTPSNKVTEKGKYVELRCDPISGHTALYWYRQSLGQGPEFLIYFQGTGAADDSGLPNDRFFAVRPEGSVSTLKIQRTERGDSAVYLCASSSLAGVSTDTQYFGPGTRLTVL.

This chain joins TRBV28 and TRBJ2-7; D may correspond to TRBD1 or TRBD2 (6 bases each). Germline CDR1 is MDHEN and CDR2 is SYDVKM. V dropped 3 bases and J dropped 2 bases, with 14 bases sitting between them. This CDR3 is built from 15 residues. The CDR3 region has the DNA TGTGCCAGCAGTTTTAATTCGGGGGCAGCCTACGAGCAGTACTTC. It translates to CASSFNSGAAYEQYF.

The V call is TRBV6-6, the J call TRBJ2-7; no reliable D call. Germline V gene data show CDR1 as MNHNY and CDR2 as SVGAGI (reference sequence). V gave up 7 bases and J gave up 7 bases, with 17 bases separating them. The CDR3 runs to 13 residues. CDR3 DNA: TGTGCCAGCACCAAGGACCGGTCGGCAGAGCAGTACTTC. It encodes CASTKDRSAEQYF.

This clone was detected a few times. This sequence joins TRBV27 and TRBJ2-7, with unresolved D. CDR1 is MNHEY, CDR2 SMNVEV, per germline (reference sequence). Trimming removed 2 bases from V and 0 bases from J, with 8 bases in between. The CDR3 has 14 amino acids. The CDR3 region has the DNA TGTGCCAGCAGTTTACGTGCCCCCTCCTACGAGCAGTACTTC. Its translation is CASSLRAPSYEQYF.

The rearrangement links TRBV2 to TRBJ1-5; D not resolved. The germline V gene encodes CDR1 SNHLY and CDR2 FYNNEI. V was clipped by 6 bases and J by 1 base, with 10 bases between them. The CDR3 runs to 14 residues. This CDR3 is CASRLQKSNQPQHF. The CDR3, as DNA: TGTGCCAGCAGGCTACAGAAAAGCAATCAGCCCCAGCATTTT.

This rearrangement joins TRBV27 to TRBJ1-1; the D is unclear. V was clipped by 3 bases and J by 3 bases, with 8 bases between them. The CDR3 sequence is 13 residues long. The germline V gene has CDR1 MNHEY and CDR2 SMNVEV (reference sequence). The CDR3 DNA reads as TGTGCCAGCAGTTTTAGTAGGGACACTGAAGCTTTCTTT. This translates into CASSFSRDTEAFF.

CDR3 coding DNA: TGCGCCAGCAGCCAGCGGGGTAGCTCCTACAATGAGCAGTTCTTC. Translation: CASSQRGSSYNEQFF. V gene TRBV4-1 combines with J gene TRBJ2-1; perhaps TRBD2 as D (6 bases). CDR1 and CDR2 from the germline V gene are MGHRA and YSYEKL. V was cut by 3 bases and J by 0 bases, with 9 bases left in between. The CDR3 spans 15 residues.

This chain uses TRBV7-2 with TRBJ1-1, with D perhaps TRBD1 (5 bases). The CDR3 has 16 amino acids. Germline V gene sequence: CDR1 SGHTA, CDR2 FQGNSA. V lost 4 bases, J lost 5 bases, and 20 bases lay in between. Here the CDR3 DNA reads TGTGCCAGCAGCTCATCCGGGACCCACTCGCAAACTGAAGCTTTCTTT. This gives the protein CASSSSGTHSQTEAFF. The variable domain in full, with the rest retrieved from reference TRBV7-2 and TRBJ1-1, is GAGVSQSPSNKVTEKGKDVELRCDPISGHTALYWYRQSLGQGLEFLIYFQGNSAPDKSGLPSDRFSAERTGGSVSTLTIQRTQQEDSAVYLCASSSSGTHSQTEAFFGQGTRLTVV.

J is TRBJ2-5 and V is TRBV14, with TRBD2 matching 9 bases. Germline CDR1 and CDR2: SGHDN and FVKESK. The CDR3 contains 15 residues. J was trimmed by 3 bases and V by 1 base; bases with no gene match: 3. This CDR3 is CASSQVIAGEETQYF. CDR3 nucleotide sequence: TGTGCCAGCAGCCAAGTAATAGCGGGAGAAGAGACCCAGTACTTC.

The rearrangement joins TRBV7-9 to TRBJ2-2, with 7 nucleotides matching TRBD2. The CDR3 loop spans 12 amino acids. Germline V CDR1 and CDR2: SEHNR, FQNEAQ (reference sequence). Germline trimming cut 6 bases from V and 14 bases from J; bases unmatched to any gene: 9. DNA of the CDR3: TGTGCCAGCAGGCCCACTAGCGATCACCTGTTTTTT. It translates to CASRPTSDHLFF.

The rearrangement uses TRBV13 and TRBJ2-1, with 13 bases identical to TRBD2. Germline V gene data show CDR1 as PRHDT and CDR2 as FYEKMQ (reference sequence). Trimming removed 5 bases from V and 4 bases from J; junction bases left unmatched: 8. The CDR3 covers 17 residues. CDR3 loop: CASSLGTSGNGYNEQFF. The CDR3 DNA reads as TGTGCCAGCAGCCTGGGGACTAGCGGGAATGGGTACAATGAGCAGTTCTTC.

CDR3 sequence reads: CASSVAGGNTGELFF. The CDR3 nucleotides are TGTGCCAGTAGCGTAGCGGGAGGGAACACCGGGGAGCTGTTTTTT. V and J are TRBV19 and TRBJ2-2; 10 bases line up with TRBD2. The trim removed 6 bases at V and 1 base at J, leaving 2 bases unmatched. CDR1 is LNHDA, CDR2 SQIVND, per germline (reference sequence). The CDR3 has 15 residues.

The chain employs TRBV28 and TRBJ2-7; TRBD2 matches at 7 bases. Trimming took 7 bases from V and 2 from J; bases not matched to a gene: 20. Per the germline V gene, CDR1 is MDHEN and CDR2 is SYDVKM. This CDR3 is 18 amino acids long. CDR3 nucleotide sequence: TGTGCCAGCATCGATAGAGGGCCCGGGACTATTGTTACCTACGAGCAGTACTTC. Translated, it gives CASIDRGPGTIVTYEQYF.

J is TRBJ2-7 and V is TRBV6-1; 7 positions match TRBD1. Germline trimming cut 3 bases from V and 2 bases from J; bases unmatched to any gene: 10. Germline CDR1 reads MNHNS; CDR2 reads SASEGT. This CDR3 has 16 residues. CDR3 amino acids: CASSENRGFRTYEQYF. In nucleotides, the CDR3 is TGTGCCAGCAGTGAGAACAGGGGATTTCGGACCTACGAGCAGTACTTC.